This T cell receptor (beta chain) originates from a study of Graves' ophthalmopathy and Graves' hyperthyroidism. Exclusion criteria comprised other autoimmune diseases, uncontrolled infections, pregnancy or lactation in patients. The authors isolated PBMCs from around 10 ml of fresh peripheral blood. Study results and limitations: Most expanded clonotypes from thyroid (those above 0.001 frequency) were also found in blood. For separating ophthalmopathy from stable hyperthyroidism, a 13-signature model gave over 85% sensitivity and around 76% specificity.

The CDR3 length is 10 residues. Germline loops: CDR1 DFQATT, CDR2 SNEGSKA (reference sequence). RNA transcripts were the source from which TCR beta CDR3 regions were amplified. The first round was an RT-PCR with HTBI primers, and the second round was a multiplex PCR. A single record per CDR3 protein comes from TCRdb applying MiXCR to the multiplex PCR reads. The table has roughly 700,000 distinct CDR3 sequences, 40% seen once; the top ten hold 40% to 55%. As for this clonotype: Its antigen remains unidentified. It may be a read error: a sequence one base away is much more abundant.

The chain couples TRBV20-1 to TRBJ2-5; tentative D call: TRBD1 (5 bases). The sequence was collected from an adult man with Graves' ophthalmopathy. Sequencing input: peripheral blood. The CDR3 sequence is CSPQVATQYF. The CDR3 DNA reads as TGCAGCCCACAGGTGGCGACCCAGTACTTC.